This T cell receptor beta chain came from a study of blood T cell repertoires in COVID-19. Overall study: Collection of acute and convalescent COVID-19 samples took place in the United States, Italy and Spain. PBMCs, B-cell-depleted T cells, or T cells provided the cDNA or gDNA that made up the material.

The CDR3 has 16 amino acids. Germline V gene lookup returns CDR1 KGHDR and CDR2 SFDVKD. V dropped 4 bases and J dropped 0; count of bases not matched to a gene: 5. Per the study methods: Reference gene primer amplification in the assay estimated nucleated cell counts. Measured with immunoSEQ multiplex PCR; TCRdb has only the in-frame clones, and not every one. V, J and clone size were drawn from that table, and D and trimming were deduced from the DNA. Here the sample spans roughly 67,000 clones, approximately 83% being singletons. The chain is built from TRBV24-1 and TRBJ2-1, with 7 positions matching TRBD1. Sequencing was performed on peripheral blood. The source of this sequence is a woman aged 55-75 years with acute or convalescent COVID-19. CDR3 bases: TGTGCCACCAGTGACCGGACAGGCCTCTCCTACAATGAGCAGTTCTTC. It yields the protein CATSDRTGLSYNEQFF.